A selection of T cell receptor beta chains follows, all from one sample in a study of shared T cell receptors in the human thymus. Clones were read by immunoSEQ multiplex PCR, and TCRdb kept only the in-frame ones, dropping some. The sample has 640,000 or so clones, 80% to 90% seen once. These data also formed part of another study, on human thymus T cells.

Sequenced input: thymocytes. Receptors were obtained from a boy in the first two years of life with a congenital heart defect. Each CDR3 is given with its conserved first and last residue. The order of the fields is V gene, D gene, clone size, CDR3 length, J gene, CDR3 protein, CDR3 DNA. A D gene is named only where the DNA matches it firmly. For some rows the clone size is stated as once, few or many, or as a class when expanded; others skip it.

TRBV28,TRBD1,.,21,TRBJ1-5,CASTLVVTYRDSDYSNQPQHF,TGTGCCAGCACCCTTGTTGTAACTTACCGGGACAGCGATTATAGCAATCAGCCCCAGCATTTT
TRBV6-4,TRBD1,once,18,TRBJ1-3,CASSVPRQGGSLGNTIYF,TGTGCCAGCAGTGTCCCTAGACAGGGGGGTTCTCTTGGAAACACCATATATTTT
TRBV7-2,TRBD2,.,19,TRBJ2-4,CASSHGASGRGEAKNIQYF,TGTGCCAGCAGCCACGGGGCTAGCGGGCGGGGAGAGGCCAAAAACATTCAGTACTTC
TRBV15,TRBD2,once,17,TRBJ2-7,CATSRAGLAGLSYEQYF,TGTGCCACCAGCAGGGCCGGCCTAGCGGGCCTCTCCTACGAGCAGTACTTC
TRBV7-9,.,.,15,TRBJ1-2,CASSLDWRRLYGYTF,TGTGCCAGCAGCTTAGATTGGAGGCGGCTCTATGGCTACACCTTC
TRBV27,TRBD2,.,17,TRBJ2-1,CASRPGLAGARYNEQFF,TGTGCCAGCAGGCCCGGACTAGCGGGGGCTAGGTACAATGAGCAGTTCTTC
TRBV10-3,TRBD2,.,13,TRBJ2-1,CAILASGMNEQFF,TGTGCCATCTTGGCTAGCGGGATGAATGAGCAGTTCTTC
TRBV4-3,TRBD2,.,16,TRBJ2-3,CASSKSGRGSGDTQYF,TGCGCCAGCAGCAAATCGGGGCGGGGGTCCGGGGATACGCAGTATTTT
TRBV28,.,.,15,TRBJ1-5,CASSHRQVGNQPQHF,TGTGCCAGCAGTCATAGACAGGTCGGGAATCAGCCCCAGCATTTT
TRBV28,TRBD1,.,16,TRBJ2-7,CASSPQEGQGGGKQYF,TGTGCCAGCAGCCCCCAGGAGGGACAGGGGGGAGGTAAGCAGTACTTC
TRBV11-2,.,.,16,TRBJ2-7,CASSSTPGHISYEQYF,TGTGCCAGCAGCTCCACCCCGGGACATATCTCCTACGAGCAGTACTTC
TRBV5-6,.,once,13,TRBJ2-5,CASSGRDKETQYF,TGTGCCAGCAGCGGCCGGGACAAAGAGACCCAGTACTTC
TRBV28,TRBD2,.,19,TRBJ2-1,CASSLKSPRPSGSTYEQFF,TGTGCCAGCAGTCTGAAGTCTCCCCGACCTAGCGGGAGTACCTATGAGCAGTTCTTC
TRBV2,.,.,12,TRBJ1-5,CASSDWHQPQHF,TGTGCCAGCAGTGACTGGCATCAGCCCCAGCATTTT
TRBV7-2,TRBD1,few,17,TRBJ2-7,CASSFRTTGTGGGEQYF,TGTGCCAGCAGCTTTCGGACGACCGGGACAGGGGGCGGCGAGCAGTACTTC
TRBV7-4,.,.,14,TRBJ2-7,CASSLDLGSYEQYF,TGTGCCAGCAGCTTAGATCTCGGCTCCTACGAGCAGTACTTC
TRBV2,.,once,10,TRBJ1-2,CAALGGGYTF,TGTGCCGCTCTAGGTGGTGGCTACACCTTC
TRBV7-6,.,.,17,TRBJ2-3,CASSLTLRGPHTDTQYF,TGTGCCAGCAGCTTAACGTTGCGGGGGCCCCACACAGATACGCAGTATTTT
TRBV29-1,.,.,14,TRBJ1-4,CSVASPVMAEKLFF,TGCAGCGTTGCTTCTCCAGTTATGGCTGAAAAACTGTTTTTT
TRBV5-4,.,once,14,TRBJ2-3,CASSLGQSTDTQYF,TGTGCCAGCAGCTTGGGGCAGAGCACAGATACGCAGTATTTT
TRBV15,TRBD1,.,15,TRBJ1-2,CATSRSDRAIYGYTF,TGTGCCACCAGCAGATCGGACAGGGCAATTTATGGCTACACCTTC
TRBV12-5,TRBD1,.,18,TRBJ2-2,CASGLVRDRGHDTGELFF,TGTGCTAGTGGTTTGGTACGGGACAGGGGGCATGACACCGGGGAGCTGTTTTTT
TRBV9,TRBD2,.,17,TRBJ2-3,CASSDGTSATHTDTQYF,TGTGCCAGCAGCGACGGGACTAGCGCGACCCACACAGATACGCAGTATTTT
TRBV6-1,.,.,14,TRBJ1-2,CASSEAPGAYGYTF,TGTGCCAGCAGTGAAGCGCCAGGGGCCTATGGCTACACCTTC
TRBV6-6,TRBD1,.,16,TRBJ1-6,CATELARQGPSSPLHF,TGTGCCACCGAGCTCGCGAGACAGGGGCCTTCTTCACCCCTCCACTTT
TRBV5-1,.,.,12,TRBJ2-3,CASRQGGDTQYF,TGCGCCAGCCGGCAGGGGGGAGATACGCAGTATTTT
TRBV28,.,.,15,TRBJ2-4,CASSPGVRAKNIQYF,TGTGCCAGCAGTCCGGGGGTAAGGGCCAAAAACATTCAGTACTTC
TRBV10-3,TRBD2,.,13,TRBJ2-3,CAGGTSGSDTQYF,TGTGCTGGCGGGACTAGCGGATCAGATACGCAGTATTTT
TRBV7-2,TRBD1,.,19,TRBJ1-1,CASSPSAGGSSQRDTEAFF,TGTGCCAGCAGCCCTAGTGCAGGGGGCTCTAGTCAGCGGGACACTGAAGCTTTCTTT
TRBV11-2,.,few,13,TRBJ2-1,CASSLQGNDEQFF,TGTGCCAGCAGCCTCCAGGGAAACGATGAGCAGTTCTTC
TRBV28,TRBD1,.,16,TRBJ2-7,CASSSMWTGDSYEQYF,TGTGCCAGCAGTTCAATGTGGACAGGGGACTCCTACGAGCAGTACTTC
TRBV21-1,.,.,15,TRBJ1-5,CASIKRVRSNQPQHF,TGTGCCAGCATTAAGAGGGTAAGAAGCAATCAGCCCCAGCATTTT
TRBV11-3,TRBD2,.,18,TRBJ2-1,CASSLGDSTSGDFHEQFF,TGTGCCAGCAGCTTAGGTGACTCGACTAGCGGTGATTTCCATGAGCAGTTCTTC
TRBV5-5,.,.,17,TRBJ2-1,CASSRPGAPGSYNEQFF,TGTGCCAGCAGCCGACCGGGAGCTCCAGGCTCCTACAATGAGCAGTTCTTC
TRBV4-3,.,.,16,TRBJ1-1,CASSHTRDTLNTEAFF,TGCGCCAGCAGCCATACCCGGGACACCCTGAACACTGAAGCTTTCTTT
TRBV4-3,TRBD1,.,18,TRBJ1-4,CASSQLDRDRGTNEKLFF,TGCGCCAGCAGCCAATTAGACAGGGACCGTGGCACTAATGAAAAACTGTTTTTT
TRBV7-2,.,.,16,TRBJ2-7,CASRPLGGAEEDEQYF,TGTGCCAGCAGGCCGCTGGGTGGAGCGGAGGAGGACGAGCAGTACTTC
TRBV28,.,.,12,TRBJ1-2,CATTTEIYGYTF,TGTGCCACTACGACAGAGATATATGGCTACACCTTC
TRBV5-1,TRBD2,once,16,TRBJ2-7,CASSPGRTSGNNEQYF,TGCGCCAGCAGCCCAGGTCGGACTAGCGGGAATAATGAGCAGTACTTC
TRBV5-1,TRBD2,.,13,TRBJ2-5,CASSPRTRKTQYF,TGCGCCAGCAGCCCCAGGACTAGAAAGACCCAGTACTTC
TRBV13,TRBD1,.,14,TRBJ1-2,CASSLRTGGYGYTF,TGTGCCAGCAGCCTAAGGACAGGGGGCTATGGCTACACCTTC
TRBV30,.,.,12,TRBJ2-1,CAWSVRSNEQFF,TGTGCCTGGAGTGTACGGTCGAATGAGCAGTTCTTC
TRBV9,.,.,14,TRBJ2-1,CASSVAIGGNEQFF,TGTGCCAGCAGCGTAGCTATAGGGGGCAATGAGCAGTTCTTC
TRBV27,TRBD2,.,16,TRBJ2-7,CASSVDGGSLRWEQYF,TGTGCCAGCAGCGTCGACGGCGGGAGCCTCCGATGGGAGCAGTACTTC
TRBV28,TRBD1,.,17,TRBJ1-1,CASRCTGGAGIYTEAFF,TGTGCCAGCAGATGCACAGGGGGCGCGGGTATCTACACTGAAGCTTTCTTT
TRBV10-1,TRBD2,.,15,TRBJ2-7,CASSETGGPSGEQYF,TGCGCCAGCAGTGAGACGGGAGGGCCCTCGGGGGAGCAGTACTTC
TRBV6-5,TRBD2,.,15,TRBJ2-7,CASSPGTRGSYEQYF,TGTGCCAGCAGTCCCGGGACTAGGGGATCCTACGAGCAGTACTTC
TRBV5-4,.,.,12,TRBJ1-1,CASSLQGFRAFF,TGTGCCAGCAGCTTGCAGGGGTTTCGGGCTTTCTTT
TRBV11-2,TRBD2,once,16,TRBJ2-2,CASSPRTSGRTGELFF,TGTGCCAGCAGCCCTCGGACTAGCGGGAGAACCGGGGAGCTGTTTTTT
TRBV19,TRBD2,once,20,TRBJ2-1,CASSIEGLAGARAGYNEQFF,TGTGCCAGTAGTATCGAAGGACTAGCGGGAGCTCGAGCGGGATACAATGAGCAGTTCTTC
TRBV28,TRBD2,.,16,TRBJ2-1,CASSWRRLADPGEQFF,TGTGCCAGCAGTTGGCGGAGACTAGCGGATCCTGGCGAGCAGTTCTTC
TRBV5-6,TRBD2,.,15,TRBJ2-7,CASSSGLAESYEQYF,TGTGCCAGCAGCTCGGGACTAGCGGAATCCTACGAGCAGTACTTC
TRBV5-1,TRBD1,once,16,TRBJ1-5,CASQTGVPYSNQPQHF,TGCGCCAGCCAGACAGGGGTCCCTTATAGCAATCAGCCCCAGCATTTT
TRBV7-9,.,.,12,TRBJ1-3,CASSVSSGTIYF,TGTGCCAGCAGCGTCAGTAGCGGCACCATATATTTT